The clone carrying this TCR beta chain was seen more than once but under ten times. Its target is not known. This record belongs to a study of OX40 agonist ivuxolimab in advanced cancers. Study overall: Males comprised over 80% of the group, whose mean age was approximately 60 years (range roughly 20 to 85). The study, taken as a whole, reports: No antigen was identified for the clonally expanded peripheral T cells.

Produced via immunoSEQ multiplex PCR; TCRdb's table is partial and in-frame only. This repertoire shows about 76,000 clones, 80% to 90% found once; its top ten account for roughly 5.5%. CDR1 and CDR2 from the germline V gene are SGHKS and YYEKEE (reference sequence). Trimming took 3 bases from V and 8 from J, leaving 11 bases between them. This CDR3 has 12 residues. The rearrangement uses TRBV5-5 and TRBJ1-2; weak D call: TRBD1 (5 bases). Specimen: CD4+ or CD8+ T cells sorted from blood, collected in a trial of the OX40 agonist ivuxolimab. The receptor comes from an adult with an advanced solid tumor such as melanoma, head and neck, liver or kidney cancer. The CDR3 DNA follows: TGTGCCAGCAGCTCGCAGGGTTGGGGCTACACCTTC. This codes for CASSSQGWGYTF.